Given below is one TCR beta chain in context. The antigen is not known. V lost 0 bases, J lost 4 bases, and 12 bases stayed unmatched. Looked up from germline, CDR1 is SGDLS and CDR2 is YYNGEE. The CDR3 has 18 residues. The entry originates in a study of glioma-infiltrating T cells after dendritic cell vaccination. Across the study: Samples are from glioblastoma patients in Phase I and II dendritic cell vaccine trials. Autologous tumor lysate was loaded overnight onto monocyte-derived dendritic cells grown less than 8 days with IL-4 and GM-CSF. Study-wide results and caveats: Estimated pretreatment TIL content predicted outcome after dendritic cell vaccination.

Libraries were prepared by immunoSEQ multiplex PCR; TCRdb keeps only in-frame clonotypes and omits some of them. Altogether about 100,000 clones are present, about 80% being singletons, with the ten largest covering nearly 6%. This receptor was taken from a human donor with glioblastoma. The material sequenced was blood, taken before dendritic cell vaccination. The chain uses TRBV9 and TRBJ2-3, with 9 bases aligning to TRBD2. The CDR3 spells CASSVDPRAGGFSDTQYF. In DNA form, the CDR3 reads TGTGCCAGCAGCGTAGACCCTCGAGCGGGAGGATTTTCAGATACGCAGTATTTT.